The sample holds one count of the clone carrying this TCR beta chain. What it binds is not known. These data originate in a study of shared clonotypes between healthy human individuals. Study results and caveats: Non-shared clonotypes were found to have lower generation probabilities than the clonotypes that were shared by all four of the sorted-subset donors.

The CDR3 covers 15 residues. The germline gives CDR1 SGHRS, CDR2 YFSETQ. With 0 bases removed from V and 5 bases from J, the gap between germline ends came to 14 bases. Researchers divided each subset's genomic DNA evenly across several immunoSEQ plates. Sequencing was performed with immunoSEQ multiplex PCR; in TCRdb, only in-frame clones are kept and a portion is missing. The sample includes about 1.5 million clones, 95% to 99% of them seen just once. Sequencing was done on a sample of naive CD4+ T cells sorted from blood. Documented subset: CD45RA+ positively selected. This receptor was obtained from a man aged 30-40 years in good health. The chain joins TRBV5-1 to TRBJ2-5, with D perhaps assigned TRBD1 or TRBD2 (5 bases each). The CDR3 region is CASSLALGEMETQYF. For the CDR3, the DNA is TGCGCCAGCAGCTTGGCCTTGGGGGAGATGGAGACCCAGTACTTC.